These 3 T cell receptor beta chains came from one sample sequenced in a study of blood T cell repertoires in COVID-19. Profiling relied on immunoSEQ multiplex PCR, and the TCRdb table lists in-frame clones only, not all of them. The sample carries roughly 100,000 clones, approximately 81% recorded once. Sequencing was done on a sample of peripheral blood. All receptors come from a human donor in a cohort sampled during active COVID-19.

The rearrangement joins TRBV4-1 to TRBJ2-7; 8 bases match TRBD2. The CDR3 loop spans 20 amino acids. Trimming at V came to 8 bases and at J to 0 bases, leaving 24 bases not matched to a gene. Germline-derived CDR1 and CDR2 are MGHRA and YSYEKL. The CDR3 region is CASRPPGGWGSSGVSYEQYF. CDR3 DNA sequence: TGCGCCAGCCGCCCCCCGGGGGGGTGGGGCTCCTCGGGGGTCTCCTACGAGCAGTACTTC.

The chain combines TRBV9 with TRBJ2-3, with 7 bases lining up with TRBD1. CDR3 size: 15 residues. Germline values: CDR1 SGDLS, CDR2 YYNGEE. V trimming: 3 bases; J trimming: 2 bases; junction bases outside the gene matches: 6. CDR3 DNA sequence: TGTGCCAGCAGCGGCCGGACAGGATCCACAGATACGCAGTATTTT. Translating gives CASSGRTGSTDTQYF.

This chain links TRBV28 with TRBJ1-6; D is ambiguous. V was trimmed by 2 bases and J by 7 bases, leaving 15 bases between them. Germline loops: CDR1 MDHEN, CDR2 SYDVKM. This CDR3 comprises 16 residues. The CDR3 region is CASSLIAAHENSPLHF. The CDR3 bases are TGTGCCAGCAGTTTAATCGCCGCTCACGAGAATTCACCCCTCCACTTT.